This TCR beta chain was recovered during a study of shared clonotypes between healthy human individuals. Study context: Aged between 18 and 49, the donors were a couple of women and three men.

This CDR3 contains 16 residues. V gave up 6 bases and J gave up 5 bases; unmatched junction bases: 12. Looked up from germline, CDR1 is MNHNS and CDR2 is SASEGT. About this clone: Its antigen is not known.

This table comes from immunoSEQ multiplex PCR, and its TCRdb copy is limited to in-frame clones, with some not included. The sample has around 2.1 million clones; under 95% are singletons. Cells designated naive CD8 were CD45RO-negative and were positively selected for CCR7, with terminally differentiated effector memory CD45RA+ cells excluded. Study donors comprised healthy, HIV-negative adults devoid of recent acute infection or vaccination. General observations from the study: Larger richness was generally estimated for naive than memory subsets.

The origin of this receptor is a man younger than 35 in good health. Some clones in this sample may be carry-over from other donors' samples. This rearrangement joins TRBV6-1 to TRBJ2-2, with TRBD2 matching over 7 bases. Sequencing used naive CD8+ T cells from PBMCs. Written as DNA, the CDR3 is TGTGCCAGCAGGGAACCCTCGACTAGCTATACCGGGGAGCTGTTTTTT. This gives the protein CASREPSTSYTGELFF.